This is a list of T cell receptor beta chains from one sample in a study of shared clonotypes between healthy human individuals. The assay was immunoSEQ multiplex PCR, and TCRdb's table has in-frame clones only and misses some. Found here are about 560,000 clones, around three quarters of them singletons; the top ten hold approximately 12%. The sample taken for sequencing was PBMCs. The receptors shown here come from a middle-aged woman in good health. Some clones in this sample may be carry-over from other donors' samples. The CDR3 runs from the conserved cysteine through the conserved F or W. The order of the fields is J gene, V gene, D gene, clone size, CDR3 protein, CDR3 DNA. A D gene is named only where the DNA matches it firmly. Clone size is not always given. Where it is, it says once, few, many or a class for expanded clones.

TRBJ2-2 TRBV28 TRBD1 NA CASRRDRGRMNTGELFF TGTGCCAGCAGACGGGACAGGGGGCGGATGAACACCGGGGAGCTGTTTTTT
TRBJ1-1 TRBV9 TRBD1 NA CASSSGTGGRNTEAFF TGTGCCAGCAGCTCTGGGACAGGGGGCAGGAACACTGAAGCTTTCTTT
TRBJ1-2 TRBV2 NA once CASITLGALGYTF TGTGCCAGCATAACGTTGGGGGCGCTTGGCTACACCTTC
TRBJ1-5 TRBV7-9 TRBD1 NA CASSPDRVGVSGQPQHF TGTGCCAGCAGCCCGGACAGGGTCGGTGTCTCCGGTCAGCCCCAGCATTTT
TRBJ2-3 TRBV21-1 NA few CASSQKTGPRIKEDTDTQYF TGTGCCAGCAGCCAAAAGACAGGCCCAAGGATTAAGGAGGACACAGATACGCAGTATTTT
TRBJ2-1 TRBV28 NA NA CASSPTVPYNEQFF TGTGCCAGCAGTCCTACAGTACCCTACAATGAGCAGTTCTTC
TRBJ2-7 TRBV2 NA NA CASSESGYEQYF TGTGCCAGCAGTGAATCAGGCTACGAGCAGTACTTC
TRBJ2-5 TRBV18 TRBD2 few CASSPNRLAGAEQYF TGTGCCAGCTCACCCAACAGACTAGCGGGCGCGGAGCAGTACTTC
TRBJ2-5 TRBV7-9 NA NA CASSLALSSTQYF TGTGCCAGCAGCTTAGCGCTCTCTTCGACCCAGTACTTC
TRBJ2-1 TRBV7-8 NA NA CASSVYQANEQFF TGTGCCAGCAGCGTATACCAGGCAAATGAGCAGTTCTTC
TRBJ1-3 TRBV7-9 NA once CASSLDESSGNTIYF TGTGCCAGCAGCTTAGATGAGTCCTCTGGAAACACCATATATTTT
TRBJ2-2 TRBV5-4 TRBD2 many CASSLASGNTGELFF TGTGCCAGCAGCTTGGCTAGCGGGAACACCGGGGAGCTGTTTTTT
TRBJ2-5 TRBV7-3 TRBD1 NA CASSRQGWETQYF TGTGCCAGCAGCCGACAGGGGTGGGAGACCCAGTACTTC
TRBJ2-2 TRBV7-3 NA NA CASSFTRDTGELFF TGTGCCAGCAGCTTCACCCGGGACACCGGGGAGCTGTTTTTT
TRBJ2-4 TRBV4-1 NA NA CASSPGTLENIQYF TGCGCCAGCAGCCCCGGGACCCTCGAAAACATTCAGTACTTC
TRBJ2-5 TRBV18 NA NA CASSPSPGQIKQETQYF TGTGCCAGCTCACCTTCTCCCGGACAGATTAAACAAGAGACCCAGTACTTC
TRBJ2-3 TRBV6-1 TRBD2 NA CASSEMSGRKTDTQYF TGTGCCAGCAGTGAAATGAGCGGGAGGAAGACAGATACGCAGTATTTT
TRBJ2-5 TRBV11-1 NA NA CASSPGGRETQYF TGTGCCAGCAGCCCAGGTGGACGAGAGACCCAGTACTTC
TRBJ2-5 TRBV9 TRBD2 NA CASSVGTSGSPRETQYF TGTGCCAGCAGCGTCGGGACTAGCGGGAGTCCCAGAGAGACCCAGTACTTC
TRBJ1-3 TRBV6-6 NA NA CASSFEQGFSGNTIYF TGTGCCAGCAGTTTCGAACAGGGCTTCTCTGGAAACACCATATATTTT
TRBJ2-2 TRBV7-2 TRBD2 few CASSSIGLVWGTGELFF TGTGCCAGCAGCTCCATCGGACTAGTTTGGGGCACCGGGGAGCTGTTTTTT
TRBJ1-2 TRBV14 NA few CASSQGVYGYTF TGTGCCAGCAGCCAAGGAGTCTATGGCTACACCTTC
TRBJ2-7 TRBV18 NA NA CASSLSSAEQYF TGTGCCAGCTCACTGTCATCCGCTGAGCAGTACTTC
TRBJ1-1 TRBV9 NA few CASSVVEKGEAFF TGTGCCAGCAGCGTAGTCGAGAAGGGTGAAGCTTTCTTT
TRBJ2-2 TRBV7-3 NA NA CASSTRFSGELFF TGTGCCAGCAGCACACGCTTCAGCGGGGAGCTGTTTTTT
TRBJ1-5 TRBV6-1 NA NA CASSEISNQPQHF TGTGCCAGCAGTGAAATAAGCAATCAGCCCCAGCATTTT
TRBJ2-1 TRBV28 TRBD1 NA CASSFGQGLYNEQFF TGTGCCAGCAGTTTTGGACAGGGGCTCTACAATGAGCAGTTCTTC
TRBJ2-3 TRBV27 NA NA CASSDHRDSGWDTQYF TGTGCCAGCAGTGACCACCGGGACTCGGGATGGGATACGCAGTATTTT
TRBJ2-1 TRBV19 NA NA CASSPRRGEANEQFF TGTGCCAGTAGTCCCCGGAGGGGGGAGGCCAATGAGCAGTTCTTC
TRBJ1-1 TRBV28 NA many CASSLTPKRAFF TGTGCCAGCAGTTTGACCCCAAAGCGAGCTTTCTTT
TRBJ1-5 TRBV5-4 TRBD1 NA CASSHMGQGMDQPQHF TGTGCCAGCAGCCACATGGGACAGGGAATGGACCAGCCCCAGCATTTT
TRBJ1-4 TRBV6-1 NA NA CASSDSPTTGEKLFF TGTGCCAGCAGTGATAGCCCGACAACAGGGGAAAAACTGTTTTTT
TRBJ2-3 TRBV5-1 TRBD2 NA CASSWGLAGGSDTQYF TGCGCCAGCAGCTGGGGACTAGCGGGAGGTTCAGATACGCAGTATTTT
TRBJ2-4 TRBV6-1 TRBD2 NA CASTGSGSGFIQYF TGTGCCAGTACGGGAAGCGGGAGTGGGTTCATTCAGTACTTC